The rows below give T cell receptor beta chains drawn from one sample of a study of T cell responses to AZD1222 COVID-19 vaccine. The method was immunoSEQ multiplex PCR; TCRdb's version includes in-frame clones alone and lacks a portion of them. The sample lists more than 95,000 clones, roughly nine tenths occurring once. Sequencing was performed on peripheral blood, taken on day 0 of AZD1222 vaccination. The source is an adult in good health. Each CDR3 is given with its conserved first and last residue. The order of the fields is D gene, V gene, J gene, clone size, CDR3 DNA, CDR3 protein. The D gene is left open where the match is weak. Size is omitted from some rows. Given values are once, few, many or a class for expanded clones.

.	TRBV7-2	TRBJ1-5	.	TGTGCCAGCAGCTTAATTGGGACCCGGGGGGATCAGCCCCAGCATTTT	CASSLIGTRGDQPQHF
TRBD1	TRBV12-5	TRBJ1-5	.	TGTGCTAGTGGTTCTCAACCGGGACAGGGGGCTATAAGTCAGCCCCAGCATTTT	CASGSQPGQGAISQPQHF
TRBD1	TRBV9	TRBJ1-1	.	TGTGCCAGCAGCGTACAGGGACAGGAAGCTTTCTTT	CASSVQGQEAFF
.	TRBV7-2	TRBJ2-2	.	TGTGCCAGCAGCTTACTCCTGGGCCTGAACACCGGGGAGCTGTTTTTT	CASSLLLGLNTGELFF
.	TRBV9	TRBJ1-1	.	TGTGCCAGCAGCCCCACAGGTTCCCTTGAAGCTTTCTTT	CASSPTGSLEAFF
TRBD1	TRBV27	TRBJ1-2	.	TGTGCCAGCAGTTTGACAGGGAACTATGGCTACACCTTC	CASSLTGNYGYTF
.	TRBV27	TRBJ1-5	.	TGTGCCAGCAGTTTACGGGGAGCGAGCAATCAGCCCCAGCATTTT	CASSLRGASNQPQHF
.	TRBV7-8	TRBJ2-3	.	TGTGCCAGCAGCTTAGAGGAGGGGACAGATACGCAGTATTTT	CASSLEEGTDTQYF
.	TRBV11-2	TRBJ1-2	.	TGTGCCAGCAGCTTAGGAGGCAGTCCCTATGGCTACACCTTC	CASSLGGSPYGYTF
TRBD1	TRBV6-5	TRBJ2-7	.	TGTGCCAGCAGCTCAGGGGGTAAACAGATCTACGAGCAGTACTTC	CASSSGGKQIYEQYF
.	TRBV7-2	TRBJ1-4	.	TGTGCCAGCAGCTTAGGGGAGAGGGGGGGCGATGAAAAACTGTTTTTT	CASSLGERGGDEKLFF
TRBD1	TRBV5-1	TRBJ1-2	.	TGCGCCAGCAGCGATCGGGACAGGCCTTATGGCTACACCTTC	CASSDRDRPYGYTF
TRBD2	TRBV5-1	TRBJ2-1	few	TGCGCCAGCAGCCTGACTAGCGGGGGGTACAATGAGCAGTTCTTC	CASSLTSGGYNEQFF
TRBD1	TRBV7-2	TRBJ1-1	.	TGTGCCAGCAGCCCAGGAGGCAGGGGGCTTAGCACTGAAGCTTTCTTT	CASSPGGRGLSTEAFF
.	TRBV6-6	TRBJ1-5	once	TGTGCCAGCACCCACGTCGGGCACCAGCCCCAGCATTTT	CASTHVGHQPQHF
TRBD2	TRBV28	TRBJ2-3	.	TGTGCCAGCAGTATACGACGTGGGCGGGGGGGCCCCACAGATACGCAGTATTTT	CASSIRRGRGGPTDTQYF
.	TRBV4-2	TRBJ2-2	.	TGTGCCAGCAGCCAAGATACCTACACCGGGGAGCTGTTTTTT	CASSQDTYTGELFF
.	TRBV18	TRBJ1-5	once	TGTGCCAGCTCACCGGGGACATTCAATCAGCCCCAGCATTTT	CASSPGTFNQPQHF
.	TRBV7-2	TRBJ2-7	.	TGTGCCAGCAGCTTAGAGTTTGTTGGCGAGCAGTACTTC	CASSLEFVGEQYF
.	TRBV18	TRBJ1-5	.	TGTGCCAGCTCACCAAAGAGGGACGGAGGGTCTTATAGCAATCAGCCCCAGCATTTT	CASSPKRDGGSYSNQPQHF
.	TRBV19	TRBJ1-5	once	TGTGCCAGTAGTATAACGGATAGCAATCAGCCCCAGCATTTT	CASSITDSNQPQHF
.	TRBV9	TRBJ2-7	.	TGTGCCAGCAGCGTAGATTCCTACGAGCAGTACTTC	CASSVDSYEQYF